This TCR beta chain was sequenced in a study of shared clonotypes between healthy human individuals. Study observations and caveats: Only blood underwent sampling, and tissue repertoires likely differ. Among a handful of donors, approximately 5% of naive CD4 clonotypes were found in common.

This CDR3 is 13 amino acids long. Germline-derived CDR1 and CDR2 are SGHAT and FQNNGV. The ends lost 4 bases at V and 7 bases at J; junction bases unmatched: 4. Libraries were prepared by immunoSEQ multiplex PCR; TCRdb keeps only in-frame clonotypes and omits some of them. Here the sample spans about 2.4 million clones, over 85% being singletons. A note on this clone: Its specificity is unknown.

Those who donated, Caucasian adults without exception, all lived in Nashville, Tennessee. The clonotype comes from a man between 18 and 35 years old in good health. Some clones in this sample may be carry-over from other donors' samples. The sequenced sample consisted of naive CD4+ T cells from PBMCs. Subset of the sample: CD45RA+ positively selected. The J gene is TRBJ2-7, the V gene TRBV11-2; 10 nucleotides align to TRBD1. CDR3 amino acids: CASSSRDRGEQYF. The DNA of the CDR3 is TGTGCCAGCAGCTCCCGGGACAGGGGTGAGCAGTACTTC.